The text below deals with one TCR beta chain. Antigen: not known. Carrying unique molecular identifiers, the cDNA also gained a universal primer site through template switching. Using its own MiXCR run on the 5' RACE reads, TCRdb lists one record per CDR3 protein. The sample lists around 690,000 distinct CDR3 sequences, 21% occurring once. Per the germline V gene, CDR1 is MNHEY and CDR2 is SVGAGI. Between the trimmed V and J ends, which lost 2 bases and 1 base, there was a span of 15 bases. CDR3 length: 16 residues. This sample was taken from a study of identical twins. Study outcomes and limitations: Out-of-frame beta sequences exhibited a weaker degree of excess twin sharing.

Separately, the same data were catalogued under a study of T cells expressing NK-cell markers.

The sequence was collected from a woman in her late teens or twenties in good health. The V gene is TRBV6-5, the J gene TRBJ2-7; no definite D call. Material for sequencing was PBMCs. The CDR3 DNA reads as TGTGCCAGCAGTTACCGGGCCCGCCAGAGTTCCTACGAGCAGTACTTC. Its translation: CASSYRARQSSYEQYF.